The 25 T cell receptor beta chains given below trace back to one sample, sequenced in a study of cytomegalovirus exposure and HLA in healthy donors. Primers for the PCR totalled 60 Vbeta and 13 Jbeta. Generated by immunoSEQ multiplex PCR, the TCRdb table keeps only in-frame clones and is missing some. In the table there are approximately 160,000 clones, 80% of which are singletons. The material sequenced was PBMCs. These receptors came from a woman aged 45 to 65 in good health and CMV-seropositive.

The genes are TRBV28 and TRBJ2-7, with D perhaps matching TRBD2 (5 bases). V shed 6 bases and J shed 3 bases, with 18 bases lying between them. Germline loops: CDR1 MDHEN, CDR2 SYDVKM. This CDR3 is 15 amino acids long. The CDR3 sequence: CASSGPRTPYYEQYF. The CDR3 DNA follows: TGTGCCAGCAGCGGACCGAGGACTCCATACTACGAGCAGTACTTC.

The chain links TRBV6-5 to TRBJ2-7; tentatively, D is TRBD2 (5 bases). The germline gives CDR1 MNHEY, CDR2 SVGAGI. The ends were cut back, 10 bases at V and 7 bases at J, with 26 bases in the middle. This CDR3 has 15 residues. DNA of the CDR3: TGTGCCACTCAAATTCCGGGATCGCTTATAGGGGAGCAGTACTTC. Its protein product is CATQIPGSLIGEQYF.

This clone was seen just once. The DNA of the CDR3 is TGTGCCAGCAGCCCAAGACCCGGACAGGCCCCCTACGAGCAGTACTTC. It specifies CASSPRPGQAPYEQYF. This sequence joins TRBV5-4 and TRBJ2-7; 7 bases fit TRBD1. In germline, CDR1 is SGHNT, CDR2 YYREEE (reference sequence). The CDR3 runs 16 residues. Trimming took 4 bases from V and 2 from J; bases not matched to a gene: 12.

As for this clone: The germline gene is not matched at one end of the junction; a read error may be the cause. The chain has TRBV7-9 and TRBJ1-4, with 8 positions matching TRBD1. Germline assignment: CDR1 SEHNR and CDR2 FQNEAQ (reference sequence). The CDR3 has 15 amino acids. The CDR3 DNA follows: TGTTCCAGCAACTCCGAGGACAGGGAGTACGGAAAACTGTTTTTT. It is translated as CSSNSEDREYGKLFF.

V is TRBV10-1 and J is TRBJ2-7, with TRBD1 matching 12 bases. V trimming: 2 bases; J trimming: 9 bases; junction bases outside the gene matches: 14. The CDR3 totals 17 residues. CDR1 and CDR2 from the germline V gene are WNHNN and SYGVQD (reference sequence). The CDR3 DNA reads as TGCGCCAGCAGTGAGCCCGAACCCGGGACAGGGGGCAGTCGGCAGTACTTC. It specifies CASSEPEPGTGGSRQYF.

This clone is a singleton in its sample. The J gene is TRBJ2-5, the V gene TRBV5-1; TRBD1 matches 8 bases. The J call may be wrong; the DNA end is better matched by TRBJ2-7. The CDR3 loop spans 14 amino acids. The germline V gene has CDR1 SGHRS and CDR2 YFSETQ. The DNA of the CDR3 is TGCGCCAGCAGCGCCGACAGGGGATTGAACGAGCAGTACTTC. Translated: CASSADRGLNEQYF.

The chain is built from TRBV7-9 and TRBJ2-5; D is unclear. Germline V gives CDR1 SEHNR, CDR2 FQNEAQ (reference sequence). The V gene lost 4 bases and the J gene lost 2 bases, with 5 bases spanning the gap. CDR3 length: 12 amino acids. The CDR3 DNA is TGTGCCAGCAGCTCGGTTCAAGAGACCCAGTACTTC. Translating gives CASSSVQETQYF.

The CDR3 protein is CASSQATRGYEQYF. In DNA, the CDR3 is TGTGCCAGCAGCCAGGCCACGCGGGGTTACGAGCAGTACTTC. The chain uses TRBV7-2 and TRBJ2-7; tentative D call: TRBD2 (6 bases). The CDR3 consists of 14 residues. V shed 5 bases and J shed 4 bases, with 15 bases lying between them. From germline, CDR1 is SGHTA and CDR2 FQGNSA.

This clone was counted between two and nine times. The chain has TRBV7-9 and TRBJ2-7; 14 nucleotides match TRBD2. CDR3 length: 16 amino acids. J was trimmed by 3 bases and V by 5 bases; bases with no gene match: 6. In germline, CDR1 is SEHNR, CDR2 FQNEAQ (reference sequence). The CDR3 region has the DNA TGTGCCAGCAGCCCCGGGACTAGCGGGGGATACTACGAGCAGTACTTC. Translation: CASSPGTSGGYYEQYF.

The CDR3 nucleotides are TGTGCCAGCTCACCACGGGAGATGGGATCTTACTATGGCTACACCTTC. Protein sequence: CASSPREMGSYYGYTF. The rearrangement uses TRBV18 and TRBJ1-2, with unresolved D. V lost 1 base and J lost 3, with 15 bases in between. The CDR3 loop spans 16 amino acids. The germline gives CDR1 KGHSH, CDR2 LQKENI.

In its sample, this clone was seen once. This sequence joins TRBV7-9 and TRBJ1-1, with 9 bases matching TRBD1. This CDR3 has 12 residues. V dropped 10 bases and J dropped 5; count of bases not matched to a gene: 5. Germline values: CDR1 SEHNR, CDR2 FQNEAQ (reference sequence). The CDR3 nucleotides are TGTGCCACAGACAGGGGGACGACTGAAGCTTTCTTT. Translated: CATDRGTTEAFF.

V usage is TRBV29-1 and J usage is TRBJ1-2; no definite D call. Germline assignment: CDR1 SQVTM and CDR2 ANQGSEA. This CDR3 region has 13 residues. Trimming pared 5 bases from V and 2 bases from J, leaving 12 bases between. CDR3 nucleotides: TGCAGCGTTTCGGGGTTCGGGAACTATGGCTACACCTTC. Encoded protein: CSVSGFGNYGYTF.

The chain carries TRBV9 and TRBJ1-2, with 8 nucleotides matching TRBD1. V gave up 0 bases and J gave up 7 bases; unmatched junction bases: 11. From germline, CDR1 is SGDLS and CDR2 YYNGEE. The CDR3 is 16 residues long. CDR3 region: CASSVARAGGWGGYTF. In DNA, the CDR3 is TGTGCCAGCAGCGTAGCCCGGGCAGGGGGCTGGGGTGGCTACACCTTC.

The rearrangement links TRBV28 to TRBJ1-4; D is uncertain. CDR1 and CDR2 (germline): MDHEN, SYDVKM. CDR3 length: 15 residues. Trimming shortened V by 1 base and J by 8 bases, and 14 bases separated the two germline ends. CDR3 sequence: CASSLFVGEGEKLFF. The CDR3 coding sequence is TGTGCCAGCAGTTTATTTGTCGGGGAGGGAGAAAAACTGTTTTTT.

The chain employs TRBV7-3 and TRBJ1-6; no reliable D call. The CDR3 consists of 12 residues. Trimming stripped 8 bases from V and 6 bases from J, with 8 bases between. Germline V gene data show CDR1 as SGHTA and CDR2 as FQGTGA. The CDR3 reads CASWAVNSPLHF. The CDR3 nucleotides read TGTGCCAGCTGGGCCGTTAATTCACCCCTCCACTTT.

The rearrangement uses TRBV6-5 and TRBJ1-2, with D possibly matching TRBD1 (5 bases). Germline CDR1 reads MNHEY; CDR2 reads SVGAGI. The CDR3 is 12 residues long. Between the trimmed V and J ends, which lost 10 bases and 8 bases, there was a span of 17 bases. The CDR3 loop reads CAINPPGGGYTF. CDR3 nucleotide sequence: TGTGCCATCAACCCCCCCGGGGGGGGCTACACCTTC.

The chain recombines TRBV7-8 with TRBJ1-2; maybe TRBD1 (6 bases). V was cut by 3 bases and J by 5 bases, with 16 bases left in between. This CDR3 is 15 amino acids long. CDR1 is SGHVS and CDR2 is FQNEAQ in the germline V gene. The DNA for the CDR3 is TGTGCCAGCAGCTTCTTAACCGGGACAAGTTATGGCTACACCTTC. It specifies CASSFLTGTSYGYTF.

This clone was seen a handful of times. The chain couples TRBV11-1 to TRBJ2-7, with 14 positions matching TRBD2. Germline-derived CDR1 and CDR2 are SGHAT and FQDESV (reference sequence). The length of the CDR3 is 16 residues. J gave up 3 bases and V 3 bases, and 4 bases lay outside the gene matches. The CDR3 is CASSLGLAGVSYEQYF. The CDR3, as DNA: TGTGCCAGCAGCTTGGGACTAGCGGGAGTGAGCTACGAGCAGTACTTC.

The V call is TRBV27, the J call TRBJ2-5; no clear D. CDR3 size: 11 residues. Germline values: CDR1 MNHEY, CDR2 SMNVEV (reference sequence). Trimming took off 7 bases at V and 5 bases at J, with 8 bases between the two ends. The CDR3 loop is CASKQMETQYF. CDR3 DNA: TGTGCCAGCAAACAGATGGAGACCCAGTACTTC.

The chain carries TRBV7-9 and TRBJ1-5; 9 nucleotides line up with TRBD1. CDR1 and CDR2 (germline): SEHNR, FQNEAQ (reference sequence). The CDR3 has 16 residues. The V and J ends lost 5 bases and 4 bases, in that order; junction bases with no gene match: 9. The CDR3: CASSTTGTGWNQPQHF. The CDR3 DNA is TGTGCCAGCAGCACTACCGGGACAGGGTGGAATCAGCCCCAGCATTTT.

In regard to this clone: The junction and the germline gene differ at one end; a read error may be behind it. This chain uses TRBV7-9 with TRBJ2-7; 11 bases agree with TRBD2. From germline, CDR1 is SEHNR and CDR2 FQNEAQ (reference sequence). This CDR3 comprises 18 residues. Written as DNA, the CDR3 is TGTTCCAGCTCACCCGTGGGACTAGCGGACCTCCTATCCTACGAGCAGTACTTC. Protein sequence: CSSSPVGLADLLSYEQYF.

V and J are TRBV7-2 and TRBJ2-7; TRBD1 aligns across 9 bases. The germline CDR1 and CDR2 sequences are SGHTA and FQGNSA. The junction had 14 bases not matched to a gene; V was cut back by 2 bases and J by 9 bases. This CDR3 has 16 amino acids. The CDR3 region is CASSLMGAGQGFGQYF. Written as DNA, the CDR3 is TGTGCCAGCAGCTTAATGGGGGCGGGACAGGGTTTTGGGCAGTACTTC.

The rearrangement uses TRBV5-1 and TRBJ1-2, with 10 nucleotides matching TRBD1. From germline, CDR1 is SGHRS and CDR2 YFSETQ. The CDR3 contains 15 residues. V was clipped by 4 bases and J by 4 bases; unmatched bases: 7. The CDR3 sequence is CASSPWTGGGYGYTF. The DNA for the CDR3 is TGCGCCAGCAGCCCCTGGACAGGGGGTGGCTATGGCTACACCTTC.

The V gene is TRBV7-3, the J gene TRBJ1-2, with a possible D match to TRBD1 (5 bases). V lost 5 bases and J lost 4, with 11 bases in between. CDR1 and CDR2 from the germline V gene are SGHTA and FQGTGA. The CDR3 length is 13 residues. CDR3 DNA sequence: TGTGCCAGCAGCCCCGGGGGGAGCTATGGCTACACCTTC. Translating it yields CASSPGGSYGYTF.

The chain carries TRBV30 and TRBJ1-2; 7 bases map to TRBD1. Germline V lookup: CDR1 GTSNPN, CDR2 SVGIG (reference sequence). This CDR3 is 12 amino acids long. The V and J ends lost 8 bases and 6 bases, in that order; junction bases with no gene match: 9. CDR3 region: CAGKDRVDGYTF. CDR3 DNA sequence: TGTGCCGGAAAAGACAGGGTGGATGGCTACACCTTC.